This T cell receptor (beta chain) is from a study of shared clonotypes between healthy human individuals. Looking at the study overall: Contributing individuals were two females and three males aged 18 to 49.

CD45RO-negative, CCR7-selected cells formed the naive CD8 fraction, which excluded terminally differentiated effector memory CD45RA+ cells. The assay was immunoSEQ multiplex PCR, and TCRdb's table has in-frame clones only and misses some. The sample includes about 2 million clones, about 95% seen only once; the top ten take 0.9% to 1.4%. This TCR came from a man aged 18 to 29 in good health. Sequencing used naive CD8+ T cells sorted from blood.

The DNA for the CDR3 is TGTGCCAGCGCCCGACCGGGACTAGCGGGCCAAGAGACCCAGTACTTC. Its translation is CASARPGLAGQETQYF. The chain uses TRBV7-2 and TRBJ2-5, with TRBD2 identical over 12 bases. Germline loops: CDR1 SGHTA, CDR2 FQGNSA. The V and J ends lost 8 bases and 1 base, in that order; junction bases with no gene match: 8. The CDR3 is 16 residues long.